This T cell receptor beta chain was captured by sequencing in a study of blood T cells in healthy people across ages. Study-wide context: Per two T cells, template switching captured roughly one barcoded beta molecule. The study's findings and limits: Age advanced and TCR beta diversity per million T cells fell, roughly linearly.

Staff drew approximately 9.1 milliliters of peripheral blood from each donor. This clonotype was recorded a few times. The antigen remains undetermined. It was with a sample-barcoded 5' primer and a J-beta primer mix that a second PCR of about 6 to 12 cycles was run. TCRdb passed the 5' RACE reads through MiXCR, listing each CDR3 protein once. The sample consists of some 1.5 million distinct CDR3 sequences, over 25% of them appearing once. CDR1 and CDR2 (germline): WSHSY, SAAADI. CDR3 length: 20 amino acids. V lost 0 bases and J lost 0; bases outside the gene matches: 13. The sequencing input was blood. The rearrangement links TRBV10-2 to TRBJ2-3; 9 bases are shared with TRBD2. This TCR came from a young woman in good health. The CDR3 nucleotides are TGCGCCAGCAGTGAGTCCCGGGTTAGCGGGGGAATACCAAGCACAGATACGCAGTATTTT. It codes for CASSESRVSGGIPSTDTQYF.